The clone carrying this T cell receptor (beta chain) has a handful of counts. The antigen is unknown. The CDR3 runs 14 residues. Germline loops: CDR1 MGHDK, CDR2 SYGVNS. Between the trimmed V and J ends, which lost 2 bases and 5 bases, there was a span of 10 bases. The sample is drawn from a study of blood T cells in healthy people across ages. Study results and limitations: Older age coincided with a roughly linear decline in TCR beta diversity per million T cells.

For the second PCR, which ran for about 6 to 12 cycles, a sample-barcoded 5' primer and a J-beta primer mix were used. TCRdb called the 5' RACE reads again in MiXCR, with one record for every CDR3 protein. Here the sample spans approximately 900,000 distinct CDR3 sequences, 25% to 35% being singletons. The data also belong to a second study, concerning T cells of mothers and their children. That source adds: Addition of sample barcodes and 2-4 random nucleotides occurred through the M1S primer of the second PCR.

The TCR was taken from a woman between 35 and 50 years old in good health. The V call is TRBV25-1, the J call TRBJ1-5, with D uncertain. The sequencing input was blood. The CDR3 coding sequence is TGTGCCAGCAGTGAACCATGGGCAGATCAGCCCCAGCATTTT. This gives the protein CASSEPWADQPQHF. Variable domain in full (rest from reference TRBV25-1 and TRBJ1-5): EADIYQTPRYLVIGTGKKITLECSQTMGHDKMYWYQQDPGMELHLIHYSYGVNSTEKGDLSSESTVSRIRTEHFPLTLESARPSHTSQYLCASSEPWADQPQHFGDGTRLSIL.